These T cell receptor beta chains were read from a single sample in a study of identical twins. Each CDR3 protein gets one entry after TCRdb re-called the 5' RACE reads with MiXCR. This table has about 330,000 distinct CDR3 sequences, around 12% appearing once. These same records also appear under a second study, on yellow fever vaccine responses in identical twins.

The sequenced material came from CD8+ T cells sorted from blood. Every receptor here comes from a woman aged 18-29 years in good health. The CDR3 runs from the conserved cysteine through the conserved F or W. Fields, in order: V gene, D gene, J gene, clone size, CDR3 protein, CDR3 DNA. The D gene is left open where the match is weak. Clone size, where shown, is once, few, many, or a class for clones that have expanded.

>TRBV12-3/TRBV12-4|TRBD2|TRBJ2-3|many
CASPPSGGGLSTDTQYF
TGTGCCAGCCCGCCTTCCGGGGGGGGCCTTAGCACAGATACGCAGTATTTT
>TRBV3-1|-|TRBJ2-1|-
CASCPQVLGASYNEQFF
TGTGCCTCCTGCCCGCAGGTACTGGGGGCATCCTACAATGAGCAGTTCTTC
>TRBV7-9|TRBD2|TRBJ2-1|-
CASSISGTSGNEQFF
TGTGCCAGCAGCATAAGCGGGACTAGCGGCAATGAGCAGTTCTTC
>TRBV7-9|-|TRBJ2-6|many
CASSLDYSGANVLTF
TGTGCCAGCAGCTTAGACTACTCTGGGGCCAACGTCCTGACTTTC
>TRBV28|-|TRBJ2-7|-
CASSLVWGSSYEQYF
TGTGCCAGCAGTTTAGTCTGGGGGTCATCCTACGAGCAGTACTTC
>TRBV5-5|TRBD2|TRBJ2-2|few
CASSSSGRVSGELFF
TGTGCCAGCAGCTCTAGCGGGAGGGTGTCCGGGGAGCTGTTTTTT
>TRBV20-1|TRBD2|TRBJ2-1|many
CSARDMTSARNEQFF
TGCAGTGCTAGAGATATGACTAGCGCAAGGAATGAGCAGTTCTTC
>TRBV11-1|TRBD1|TRBJ2-6|few
CASSVWTGVYSGANVLTF
TGTGCCAGCAGCGTATGGACAGGGGTCTACTCTGGGGCCAACGTCCTGACTTTC
>TRBV12-3/TRBV12-4|TRBD1|TRBJ1-1|few
CASSRTGWQAFF
TGTGCCAGCAGCCGGACAGGGTGGCAAGCTTTCTTT
>TRBV13|-|TRBJ2-2|few
CASSPREGRNTGELFF
TGTGCCAGCAGCCCTCGTGAAGGGCGGAACACCGGGGAGCTGTTTTTT
>TRBV9|TRBD2|TRBJ2-3|-
CASSVPSGGPDTQYF
TGTGCCAGCAGCGTCCCTAGCGGGGGGCCGGATACGCAGTATTTT
>TRBV9|-|TRBJ2-2|-
CASSSWDTGELFF
TGTGCCAGCAGCTCCTGGGACACCGGGGAGCTGTTTTTT
>TRBV13|-|TRBJ2-1|-
CASSLKGRNEQFF
TGTGCCAGCAGCTTAAAGGGTCGGAATGAGCAGTTCTTC
>TRBV7-3|TRBD1|TRBJ2-7|-
CASSLDRGVIYEQYF
TGTGCCAGCAGCTTAGACAGGGGGGTAATCTACGAGCAGTACTTC
>TRBV27|TRBD1|TRBJ1-6|few
CASSQLTGLLNSPLHF
TGTGCCAGCAGCCAGCTGACAGGGTTGTTGAATTCACCCCTCCACTTT
>TRBV12-3/TRBV12-4|-|TRBJ2-4|many
CASSIVPAKNIQYF
TGTGCCAGCAGCATAGTCCCAGCCAAAAACATTCAGTACTTC
>TRBV5-4|-|TRBJ2-1|-
CARGLGGSNEQFF
TGTGCCAGGGGCCTGGGGGGATCTAATGAGCAGTTCTTC
>TRBV2|TRBD1|TRBJ2-5|many
CASSDWDRDQETQYF
TGTGCCAGCAGTGATTGGGACAGGGACCAAGAGACCCAGTACTTC
>TRBV12-3/TRBV12-4|-|TRBJ2-7|-
CASSGGTLSPPYEQYF
TGTGCCAGCAGTGGGGGGACACTATCCCCCCCCTACGAGCAGTACTTC
>TRBV7-9|TRBD1|TRBJ1-4|-
CASSSFDRVNEKLFF
TGTGCCAGCAGCTCCTTTGACAGGGTTAATGAAAAACTGTTTTTT
>TRBV6-1|TRBD2|TRBJ2-7|few
CASTPASGRSGEQYF
TGTGCCAGCACCCCAGCGAGCGGGAGATCGGGAGAGCAGTACTTC
>TRBV4-1|TRBD2|TRBJ2-7|many
CASSQEGGVAGDYEQYF
TGCGCCAGCAGCCAAGAAGGGGGGGTAGCGGGAGACTACGAGCAGTACTTC
>TRBV20-1|-|TRBJ2-1|few
CSARDPVSSEQFF
TGCAGTGCTAGAGATCCGGTGTCTAGTGAGCAGTTCTTC
>TRBV7-2|TRBD2|TRBJ2-7|-
CASSPRTSGPYEQYF
TGTGCCAGCAGCCCCAGGACTAGCGGTCCCTACGAGCAGTACTTC
>TRBV5-6|-|TRBJ2-5|few
CASSLASETQYF
TGTGCCAGCAGCTTGGCCTCAGAGACCCAGTACTTC
>TRBV7-8|TRBD1|TRBJ2-7|-
CASSLAADRGTENYEQYF
TGTGCCAGCAGCTTAGCAGCGGACAGGGGGACGGAAAACTACGAGCAGTACTTC
>TRBV7-3|-|TRBJ2-1|many
CASSPGVGSYNEQFF
TGTGCCAGCAGCCCCGGGGTAGGCTCCTACAATGAGCAGTTCTTC
>TRBV12-3/TRBV12-4|-|TRBJ2-1|few
CATSGTTSYNEQFF
TGTGCCACTTCAGGGACAACCTCCTACAATGAGCAGTTCTTC
>TRBV28|-|TRBJ2-1|-
CASSSRLRELGSYNEQFF
TGTGCCAGCAGTTCCCGGCTCCGGGAGCTTGGGTCCTACAATGAGCAGTTCTTC
>TRBV10-3|TRBD1|TRBJ2-3|-
CAISTRQGTYTDTQYF
TGTGCCATCAGTACGAGACAGGGGACTTACACAGATACGCAGTATTTT
>TRBV12-3/TRBV12-4|TRBD1|TRBJ2-2|-
CASSRTGGLNTGELFF
TGTGCCAGCAGCCGGACAGGGGGTTTGAACACCGGGGAGCTGTTTTTT
>TRBV6-1|-|TRBJ2-1|few
CASSTNAYNEQFF
TGTGCCAGCAGTACGAACGCCTACAATGAGCAGTTCTTC
>TRBV2|-|TRBJ2-7|few
CASRDLAREQYF
TGTGCCAGCAGGGATCTAGCGAGGGAGCAGTACTTC
>TRBV20-1|-|TRBJ1-1|many
CSARDSIREIEAFF
TGCAGTGCTAGAGATTCGATCAGGGAAATTGAAGCTTTCTTT
>TRBV5-1|-|TRBJ2-7|few
CASSPRELAEDWLSYEQYF
TGCGCCAGCAGCCCAAGGGAGTTGGCGGAAGATTGGCTCTCCTACGAGCAGTACTTC
>TRBV20-1|-|TRBJ1-2|-
CSARAGPPNYGYTF
TGCAGTGCTAGAGCAGGGCCACCTAACTATGGCTACACCTTC
>TRBV5-1|-|TRBJ1-2|-
CASSGQIYGYTF
TGCGCCAGCAGTGGTCAGATCTATGGCTACACCTTC
>TRBV27|-|TRBJ2-1|-
CASSFSQGRYEQFF
TGTGCCAGCAGTTTTTCGCAGGGGAGGTATGAGCAGTTCTTC
>TRBV2|-|TRBJ2-7|-
CASSDSLASNYEQYF
TGTGCCAGCAGTGACTCCCTAGCGAGCAACTACGAGCAGTACTTC
>TRBV7-2|-|TRBJ2-1|few
CASSLSYLGEEQFF
TGTGCCAGCAGCTTATCCTACCTAGGGGAGGAGCAGTTCTTC
>TRBV12-3/TRBV12-4|-|TRBJ2-1|few
CASSLVGGLSNEQFF
TGTGCCAGCAGTTTAGTAGGAGGCTTAAGCAATGAGCAGTTCTTC
>TRBV20-1|-|TRBJ2-5|-
CSARDGGRPDAETQYF
TGCAGTGCTAGAGATGGGGGACGCCCAGACGCGGAGACCCAGTACTTC
>TRBV7-8|-|TRBJ2-4|-
CASSLGPLAKNIQYF
TGTGCCAGCAGCTTAGGACCACTAGCCAAAAACATTCAGTACTTC
>TRBV7-2|-|TRBJ2-5|few
CASSLGGIRQETQYF
TGTGCCAGCAGCTTAGGCGGGATCCGACAAGAGACCCAGTACTTC
>TRBV9|TRBD2|TRBJ2-7|few
CASSGRRTSGRVEQYF
TGTGCCAGCAGCGGGCGACGGACTAGCGGGAGAGTTGAGCAGTACTTC
>TRBV12-3/TRBV12-4|-|TRBJ2-7|-
CASSLAPGDADVWEQYF
TGTGCCAGCAGTTTAGCTCCGGGGGACGCAGACGTATGGGAGCAGTACTTC
>TRBV5-6|-|TRBJ1-2|-
CASLDGSVNGYTF
TGTGCCAGCCTGGACGGTTCAGTTAATGGCTACACCTTC
>TRBV28|TRBD1|TRBJ2-7|-
CASMRGGHEQYF
TGTGCCAGCATGAGAGGGGGCCACGAGCAGTACTTC